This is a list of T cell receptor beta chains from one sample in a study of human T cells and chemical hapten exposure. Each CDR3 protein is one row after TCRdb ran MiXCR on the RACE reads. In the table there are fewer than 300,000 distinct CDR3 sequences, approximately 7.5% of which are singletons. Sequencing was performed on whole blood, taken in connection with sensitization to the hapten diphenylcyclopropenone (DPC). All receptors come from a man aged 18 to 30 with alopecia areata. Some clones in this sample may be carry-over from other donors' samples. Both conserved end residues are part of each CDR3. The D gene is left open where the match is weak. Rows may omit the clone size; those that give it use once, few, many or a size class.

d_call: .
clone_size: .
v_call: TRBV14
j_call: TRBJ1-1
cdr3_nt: TGTGCCAGCAGCCAAGGGGGGTTTGGCACTGAAGCTTTCTTT
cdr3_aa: CASSQGGFGTEAFF

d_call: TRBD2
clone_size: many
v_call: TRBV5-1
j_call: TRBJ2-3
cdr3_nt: TGCGCCAGCGAACTCAGCGGGGGCACAGATACGCAGTATTTT
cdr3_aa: CASELSGGTDTQYF

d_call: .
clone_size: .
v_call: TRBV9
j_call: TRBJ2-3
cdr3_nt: TGTGCCAGCACCCAACTGGGGGGCCCCGTCCGGCCTGGGTCTAACACAGATACGCAGTATTTT
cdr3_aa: CASTQLGGPVRPGSNTDTQYF

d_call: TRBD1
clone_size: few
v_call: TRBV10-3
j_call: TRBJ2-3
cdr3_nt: TGTGCCATCAGAACCACAGGGGGCACGGCAGATACGCAGTATTTT
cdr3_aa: CAIRTTGGTADTQYF

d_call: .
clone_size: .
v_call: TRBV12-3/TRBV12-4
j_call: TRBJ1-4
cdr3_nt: TGTGCCAGCAGTGAGGCAGAATTTAATGAAAAACTGTTTTTT
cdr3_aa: CASSEAEFNEKLFF

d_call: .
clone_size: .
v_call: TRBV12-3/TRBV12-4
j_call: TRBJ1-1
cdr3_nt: TGTGCCACCAAGCGTACGGGCGGCACTGAAGCTTTCTTT
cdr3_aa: CATKRTGGTEAFF

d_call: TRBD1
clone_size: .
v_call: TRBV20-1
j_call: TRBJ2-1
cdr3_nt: TGCAGTGCAAACTCGGGACAGATTTGGGCATACGAGCAGTTCTTC
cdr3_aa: CSANSGQIWAYEQFF

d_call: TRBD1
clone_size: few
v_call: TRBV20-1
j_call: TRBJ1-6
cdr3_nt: TGCAGTGCAACGACTACAGGGGGAAGGAAATCTGGTTCACCCCTCCACTTT
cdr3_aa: CSATTTGGRKSGSPLHF

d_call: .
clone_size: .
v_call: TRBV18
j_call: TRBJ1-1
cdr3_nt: TGTGCCAGCTCACCCCCGGAGACCACTGAAGCTTTCTTT
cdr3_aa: CASSPPETTEAFF

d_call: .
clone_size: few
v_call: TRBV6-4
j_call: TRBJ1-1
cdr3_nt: TGTGCCAGCAGGGCTGGGGGGGAACCCACTGAAGCTTTCTTT
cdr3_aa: CASRAGGEPTEAFF

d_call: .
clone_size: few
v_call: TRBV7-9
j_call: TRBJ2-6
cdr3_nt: TGTGCCAGCAGCCCCACCCGCTCTGGGGCCAACGTCCTGACTTTC
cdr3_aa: CASSPTRSGANVLTF

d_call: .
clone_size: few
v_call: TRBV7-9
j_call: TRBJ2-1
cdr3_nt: TGTGCCAGCAGGGGCGGAGGTAGCTCCTACAATGAGCAGTTCTTC
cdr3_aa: CASRGGGSSYNEQFF

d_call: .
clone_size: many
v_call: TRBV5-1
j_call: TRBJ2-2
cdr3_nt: TGCGCCAGCAGCAGCACAGGGACCAACACCGGGGAGCTGTTTTTT
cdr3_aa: CASSSTGTNTGELFF

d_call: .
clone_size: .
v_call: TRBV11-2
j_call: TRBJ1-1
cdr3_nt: TGTGCCAGCAGCGCCAATAAGAACACTGAAGCTTTCTTT
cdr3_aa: CASSANKNTEAFF

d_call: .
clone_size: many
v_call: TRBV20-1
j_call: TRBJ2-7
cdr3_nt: TGCAGTGCTAGGGGGGGTAGCTCCTACGAGCAGTACTTC
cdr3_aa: CSARGGSSYEQYF

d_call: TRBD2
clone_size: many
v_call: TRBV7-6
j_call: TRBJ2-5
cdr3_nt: TGTGCCAGCAGGCGTCCTAGCGGGGGCAAGCAAGAGACCCAGTACTTC
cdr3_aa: CASRRPSGGKQETQYF

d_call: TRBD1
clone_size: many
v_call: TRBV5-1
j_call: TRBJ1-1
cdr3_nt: TGCGCCAGCAGCGGACCGACAGGGGGCTTCACTGAAGCTTTCTTT
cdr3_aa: CASSGPTGGFTEAFF

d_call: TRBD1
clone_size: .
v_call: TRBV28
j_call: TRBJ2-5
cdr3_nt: TGTGCCAGCCGACCCGCACGACTTGGGACAGCACAAGAGACCCAGTACTTC
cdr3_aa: CASRPARLGTAQETQYF

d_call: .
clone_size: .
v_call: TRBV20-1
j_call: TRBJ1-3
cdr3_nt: TGCAGTGCTAGAGAAACAGACAGCTTAGTTGGAAACACCATATATTTT
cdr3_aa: CSARETDSLVGNTIYF

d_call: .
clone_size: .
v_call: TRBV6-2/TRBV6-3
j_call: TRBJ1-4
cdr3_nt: TGTGCCAGCGCCGGACCAACTAATGAAAAACTGTTTTTT
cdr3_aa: CASAGPTNEKLFF

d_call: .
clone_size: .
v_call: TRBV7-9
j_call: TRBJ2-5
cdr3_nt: TGTGCCAGCAGCTTAGAACAAAACCAAGAGACCCAGTACTTC
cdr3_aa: CASSLEQNQETQYF

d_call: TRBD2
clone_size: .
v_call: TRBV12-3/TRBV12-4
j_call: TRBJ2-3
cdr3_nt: TGTGCCGGCAGTTTAGGGGGGCTAGCGGGGAGCACAGATACGCAGTATTTT
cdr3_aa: CAGSLGGLAGSTDTQYF

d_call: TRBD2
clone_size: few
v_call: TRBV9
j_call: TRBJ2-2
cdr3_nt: TGTGCCAGCAGCGTCTTTAGCGGGGGGGCCCCCGGGGAGCTGTTTTTT
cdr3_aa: CASSVFSGGAPGELFF

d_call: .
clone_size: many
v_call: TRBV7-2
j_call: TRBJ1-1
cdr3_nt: TGTGCCAGCAGCTTAGACTTTGGTTCTCCTGAAGCTTTCTTT
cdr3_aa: CASSLDFGSPEAFF

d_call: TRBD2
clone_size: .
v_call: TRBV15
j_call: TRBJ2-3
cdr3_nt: TGTGCCACCAGCAGAGCTCTAGCGGGGCTGTCTAGCACAGATACGCAGTATTTT
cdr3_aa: CATSRALAGLSSTDTQYF

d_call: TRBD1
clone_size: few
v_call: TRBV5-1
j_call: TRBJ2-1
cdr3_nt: TGCGCCAGCAGCAGAAACAGGGGACCCAATGAGCAGTTCTTC
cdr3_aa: CASSRNRGPNEQFF

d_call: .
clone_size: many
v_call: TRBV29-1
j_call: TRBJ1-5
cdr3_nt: TGCAGCGCCTTGATTCCCCTTGGACCTAATCAGCCCCAGCATTTT
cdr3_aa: CSALIPLGPNQPQHF